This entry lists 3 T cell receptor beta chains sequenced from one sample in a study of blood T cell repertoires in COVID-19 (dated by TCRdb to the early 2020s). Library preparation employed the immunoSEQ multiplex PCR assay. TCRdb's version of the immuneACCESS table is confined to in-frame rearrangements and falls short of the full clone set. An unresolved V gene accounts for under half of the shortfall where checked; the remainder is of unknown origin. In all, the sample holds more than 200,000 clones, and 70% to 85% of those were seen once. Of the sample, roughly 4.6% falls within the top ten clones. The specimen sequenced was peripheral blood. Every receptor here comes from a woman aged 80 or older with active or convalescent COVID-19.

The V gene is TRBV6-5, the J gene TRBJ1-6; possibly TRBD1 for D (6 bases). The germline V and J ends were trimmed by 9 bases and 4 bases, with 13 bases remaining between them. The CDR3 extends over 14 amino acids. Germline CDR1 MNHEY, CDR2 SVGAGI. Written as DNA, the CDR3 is TGTGCCAGTAAGGGGGATTGGTATAATTCACCCCTCCACTTT. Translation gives CASKGDWYNSPLHF.

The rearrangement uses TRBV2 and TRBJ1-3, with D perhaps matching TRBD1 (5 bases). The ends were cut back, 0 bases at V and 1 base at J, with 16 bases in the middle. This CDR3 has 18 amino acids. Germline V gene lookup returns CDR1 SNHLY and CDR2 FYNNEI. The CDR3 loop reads CASSEAPTAAPSGNTIYF. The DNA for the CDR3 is TGTGCCAGCAGTGAAGCTCCGACAGCCGCCCCGTCTGGAAACACCATATATTTT.

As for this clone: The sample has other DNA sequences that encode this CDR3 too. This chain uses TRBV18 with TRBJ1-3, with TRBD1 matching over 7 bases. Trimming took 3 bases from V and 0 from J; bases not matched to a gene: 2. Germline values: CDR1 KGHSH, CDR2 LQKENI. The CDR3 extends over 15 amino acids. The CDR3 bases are TGTGCCAGCTCACCCGCAGGGGGCTCTGGAAACACCATATATTTT. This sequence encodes CASSPAGGSGNTIYF.